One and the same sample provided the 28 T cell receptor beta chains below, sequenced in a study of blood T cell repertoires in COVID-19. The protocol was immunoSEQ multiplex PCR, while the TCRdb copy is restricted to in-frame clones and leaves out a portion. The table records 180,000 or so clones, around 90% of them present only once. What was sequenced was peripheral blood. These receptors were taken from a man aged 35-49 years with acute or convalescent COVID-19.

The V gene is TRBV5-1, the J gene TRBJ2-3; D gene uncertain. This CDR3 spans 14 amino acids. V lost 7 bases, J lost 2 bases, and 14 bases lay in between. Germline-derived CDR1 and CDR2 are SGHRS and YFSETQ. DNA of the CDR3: TGCGCCAGCGGCAAACAGAGCACCACAGATACGCAGTATTTT. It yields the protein CASGKQSTTDTQYF.

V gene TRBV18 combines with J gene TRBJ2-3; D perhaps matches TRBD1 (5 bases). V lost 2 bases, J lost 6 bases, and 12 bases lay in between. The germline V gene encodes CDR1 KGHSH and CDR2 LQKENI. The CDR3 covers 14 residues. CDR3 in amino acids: CASSPLGRRDTQYF. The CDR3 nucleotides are TGTGCCAGCTCACCATTGGGGCGCAGGGATACGCAGTATTTT. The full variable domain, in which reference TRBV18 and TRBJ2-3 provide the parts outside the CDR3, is NAGVMQNPRHLVRRRGQEARLRCSPMKGHSHVYWYRQLPEEGLKFMVYLQKENIIDESGMPKERFSAEFPKEGPSILRIQQVVRGDSAAYFCASSPLGRRDTQYFGPGTRLTVL.

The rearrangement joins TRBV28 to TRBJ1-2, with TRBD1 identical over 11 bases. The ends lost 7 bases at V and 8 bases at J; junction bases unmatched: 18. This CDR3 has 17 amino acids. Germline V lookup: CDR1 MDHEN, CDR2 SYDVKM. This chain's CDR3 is CASTSPGQGVHREGYTF. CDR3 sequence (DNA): TGTGCCAGCACCTCTCCGGGACAGGGGGTTCATCGTGAGGGCTACACCTTC.

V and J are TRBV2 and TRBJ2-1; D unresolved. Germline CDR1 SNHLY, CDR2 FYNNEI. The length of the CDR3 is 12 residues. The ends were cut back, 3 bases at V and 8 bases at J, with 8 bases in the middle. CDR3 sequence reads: CASSDRTYEQFF. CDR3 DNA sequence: TGTGCCAGCAGTGACAGAACATATGAGCAGTTCTTC.

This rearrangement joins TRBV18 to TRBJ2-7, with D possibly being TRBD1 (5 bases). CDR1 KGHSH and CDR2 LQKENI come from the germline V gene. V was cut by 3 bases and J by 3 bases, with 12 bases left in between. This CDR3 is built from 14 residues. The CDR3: CASSPTTDHYEQYF. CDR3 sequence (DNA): TGTGCCAGCTCACCTACGACAGACCACTACGAGCAGTACTTC.

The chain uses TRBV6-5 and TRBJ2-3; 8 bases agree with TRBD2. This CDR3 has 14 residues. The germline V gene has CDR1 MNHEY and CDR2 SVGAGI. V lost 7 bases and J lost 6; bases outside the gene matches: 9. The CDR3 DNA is TGTGCCAGCACGGGAAGGCGGGGGGCGGATACGCAGTATTTT. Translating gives CASTGRRGADTQYF.

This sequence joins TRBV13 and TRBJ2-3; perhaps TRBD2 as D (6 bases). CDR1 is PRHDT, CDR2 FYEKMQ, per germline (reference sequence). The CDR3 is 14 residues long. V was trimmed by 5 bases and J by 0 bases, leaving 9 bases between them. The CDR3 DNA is TGTGCCAGCAGCGGGCTAGCGAGCACAGATACGCAGTATTTT. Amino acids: CASSGLASTDTQYF.

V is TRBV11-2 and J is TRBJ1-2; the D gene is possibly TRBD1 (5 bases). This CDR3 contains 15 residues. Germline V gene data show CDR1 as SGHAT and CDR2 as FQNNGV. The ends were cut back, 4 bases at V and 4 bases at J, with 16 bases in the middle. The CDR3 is CASSSLAGRSYGYTF. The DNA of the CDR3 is TGTGCCAGCAGCTCTCTAGCGGGGCGTAGCTATGGCTACACCTTC.

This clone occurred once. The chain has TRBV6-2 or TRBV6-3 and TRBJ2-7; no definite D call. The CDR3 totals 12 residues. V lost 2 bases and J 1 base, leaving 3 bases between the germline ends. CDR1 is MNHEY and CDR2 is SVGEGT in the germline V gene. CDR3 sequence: CASSYVSYEQYF. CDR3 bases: TGTGCCAGCAGTTACGTATCCTACGAGCAGTACTTC.

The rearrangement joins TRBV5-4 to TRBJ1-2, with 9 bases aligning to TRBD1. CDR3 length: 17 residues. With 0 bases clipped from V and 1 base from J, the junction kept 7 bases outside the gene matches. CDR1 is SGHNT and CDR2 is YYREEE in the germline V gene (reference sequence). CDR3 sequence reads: CASSLVGQGLSNYGYTF. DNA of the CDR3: TGTGCCAGCAGCTTGGTCGGACAGGGGCTCAGTAACTATGGCTACACCTTC.

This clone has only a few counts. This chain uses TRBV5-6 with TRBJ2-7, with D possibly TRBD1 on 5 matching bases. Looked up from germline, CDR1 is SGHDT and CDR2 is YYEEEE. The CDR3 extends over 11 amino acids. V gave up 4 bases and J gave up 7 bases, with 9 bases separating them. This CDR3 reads CASSERTEQYF. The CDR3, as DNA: TGTGCCAGCAGCGAAAGGACAGAGCAGTACTTC. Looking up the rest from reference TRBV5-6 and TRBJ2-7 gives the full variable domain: DAGVTQSPTHLIKTRGQQVTLRCSPKSGHDTVSWYQQALGQGPQFIFQYYEEEERQRGNFPDRFSGHQFPNYSSELNVNALLLGDSALYLCASSERTEQYFGPGTRLTVT.

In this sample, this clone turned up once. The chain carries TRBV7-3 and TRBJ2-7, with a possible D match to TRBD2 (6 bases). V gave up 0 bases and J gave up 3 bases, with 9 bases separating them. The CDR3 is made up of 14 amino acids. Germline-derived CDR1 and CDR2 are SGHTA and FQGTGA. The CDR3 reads CASSLTPGGYEQYF. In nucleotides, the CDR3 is TGTGCCAGCAGCTTAACGCCCGGGGGCTACGAGCAGTACTTC.

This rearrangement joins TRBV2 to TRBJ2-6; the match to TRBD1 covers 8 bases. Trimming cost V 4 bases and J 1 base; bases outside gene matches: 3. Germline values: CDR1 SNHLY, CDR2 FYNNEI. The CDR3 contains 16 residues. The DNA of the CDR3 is TGTGCCAGCAGTGTGCAGGGGGCATCTGGGGCCAACGTCCTGACTTTC. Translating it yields CASSVQGASGANVLTF.

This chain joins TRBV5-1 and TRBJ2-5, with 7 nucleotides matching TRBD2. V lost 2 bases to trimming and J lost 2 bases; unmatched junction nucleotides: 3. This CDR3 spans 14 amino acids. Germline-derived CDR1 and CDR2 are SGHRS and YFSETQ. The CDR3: CASSFPGGQETQYF. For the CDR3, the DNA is TGCGCCAGCAGCTTTCCCGGGGGGCAAGAGACCCAGTACTTC.

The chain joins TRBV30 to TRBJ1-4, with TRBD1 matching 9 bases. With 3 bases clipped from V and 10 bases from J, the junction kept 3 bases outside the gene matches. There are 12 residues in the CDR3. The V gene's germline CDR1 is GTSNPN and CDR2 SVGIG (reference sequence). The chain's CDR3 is CAWRQGARKLFF. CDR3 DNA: TGTGCCTGGAGACAGGGGGCGCGAAAACTGTTTTTT.

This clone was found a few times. CDR3 sequence reads: CASSQSERRGFTF. The CDR3 nucleotides are TGTGCCAGCAGCCAGAGCGAGAGGCGGGGTTTTACCTTC. The genes are TRBV3-1 (or the pseudogene TRBV3-2) and TRBJ1-2; D remains ambiguous. Looked up from germline, CDR1 is LGHDT and CDR2 is YNNKEL (reference sequence). Between the trimmed V and J ends, which lost 3 bases and 14 bases, there was a span of 19 bases. The CDR3 spans 13 residues.

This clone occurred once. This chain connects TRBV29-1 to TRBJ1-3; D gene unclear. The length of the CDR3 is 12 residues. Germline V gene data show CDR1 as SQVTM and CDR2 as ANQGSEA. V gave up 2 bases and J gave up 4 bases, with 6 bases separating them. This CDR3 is CSVENGGNTIYF. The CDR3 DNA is TGCAGCGTTGAAAACGGGGGAAACACCATATATTTT.

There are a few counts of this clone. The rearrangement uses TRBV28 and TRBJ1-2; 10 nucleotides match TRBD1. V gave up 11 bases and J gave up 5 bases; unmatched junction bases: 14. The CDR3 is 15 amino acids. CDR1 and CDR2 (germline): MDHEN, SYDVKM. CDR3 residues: CASSGQGRGRYGYTF. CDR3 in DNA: TGTGCCTCATCGGGACAGGGGCGCGGGAGGTATGGCTACACCTTC.

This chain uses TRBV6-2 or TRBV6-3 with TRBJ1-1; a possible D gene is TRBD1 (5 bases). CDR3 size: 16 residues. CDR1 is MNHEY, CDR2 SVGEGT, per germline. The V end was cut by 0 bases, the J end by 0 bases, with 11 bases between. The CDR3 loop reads CASSYSTVDLNTEAFF. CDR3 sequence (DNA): TGTGCCAGCAGTTACTCGACAGTGGACCTGAACACTGAAGCTTTCTTT.

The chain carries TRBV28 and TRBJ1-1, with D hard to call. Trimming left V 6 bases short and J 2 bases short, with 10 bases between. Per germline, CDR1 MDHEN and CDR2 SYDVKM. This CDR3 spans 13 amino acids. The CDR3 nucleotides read TGTGCCAGCAGACGTACAGCTAACACTGAAGCTTTCTTT. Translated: CASRRTANTEAFF.

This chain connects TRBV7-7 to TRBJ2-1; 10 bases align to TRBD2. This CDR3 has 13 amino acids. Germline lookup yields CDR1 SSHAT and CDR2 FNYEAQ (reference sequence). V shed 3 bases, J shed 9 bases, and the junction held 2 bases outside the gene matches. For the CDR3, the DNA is TGTGCCAGCAGCTTTCTAGCGGGGGCTGAGCAGTTCTTC. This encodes CASSFLAGAEQFF.

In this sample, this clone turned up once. The CDR3 bases are TGTGCCAGCAGTTACGGACAGGGGGCGTGGGAGCAGTACTTC. Its translation is CASSYGQGAWEQYF. The V gene is TRBV6-5, the J gene TRBJ2-7, with 11 bases that match TRBD1. V was clipped by 2 bases and J by 7 bases; unmatched bases: 4. CDR1 is MNHEY and CDR2 is SVGAGI in the germline V gene. This CDR3 region has 14 residues.

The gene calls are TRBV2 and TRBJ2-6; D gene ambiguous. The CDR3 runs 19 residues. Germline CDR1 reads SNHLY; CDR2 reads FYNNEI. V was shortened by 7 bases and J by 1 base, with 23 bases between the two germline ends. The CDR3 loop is CASKRTPQQAGSGANVLTF. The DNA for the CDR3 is TGTGCCAGCAAGAGAACCCCCCAGCAGGCTGGGTCTGGGGCCAACGTCCTGACTTTC. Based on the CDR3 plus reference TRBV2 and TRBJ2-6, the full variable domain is EPEVTQTPSHQVTQMGQEVILRCVPISNHLYFYWYRQILGQKVEFLVSFYNNEISEKSEIFDDQFSVERPDGSNFTLKIRSTKLEDSAMYFCASKRTPQQAGSGANVLTFGAGSRLTVL.

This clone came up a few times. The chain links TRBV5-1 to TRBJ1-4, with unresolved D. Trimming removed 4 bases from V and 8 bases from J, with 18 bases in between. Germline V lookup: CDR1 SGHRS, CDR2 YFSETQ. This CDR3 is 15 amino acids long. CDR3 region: CASSGEGAPGEKLFF. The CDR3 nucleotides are TGCGCCAGCAGCGGCGAGGGAGCCCCAGGAGAAAAACTGTTTTTT.

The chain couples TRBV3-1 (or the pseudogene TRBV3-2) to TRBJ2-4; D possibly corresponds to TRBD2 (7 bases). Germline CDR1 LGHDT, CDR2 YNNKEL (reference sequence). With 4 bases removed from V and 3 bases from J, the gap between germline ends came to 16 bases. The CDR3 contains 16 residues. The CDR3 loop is CASSLLGGAGKNIQYF. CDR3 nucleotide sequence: TGTGCCAGCAGCCTGCTAGGGGGGGCCGGCAAAAACATTCAGTACTTC.

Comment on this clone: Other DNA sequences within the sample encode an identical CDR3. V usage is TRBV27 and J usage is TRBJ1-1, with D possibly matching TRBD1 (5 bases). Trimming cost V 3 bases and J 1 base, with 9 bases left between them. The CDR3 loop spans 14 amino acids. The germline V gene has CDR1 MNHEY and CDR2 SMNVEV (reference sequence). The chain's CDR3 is CASSLSRGNTEAFF. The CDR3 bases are TGTGCCAGCAGTTTGAGTAGGGGGAACACTGAAGCTTTCTTT.

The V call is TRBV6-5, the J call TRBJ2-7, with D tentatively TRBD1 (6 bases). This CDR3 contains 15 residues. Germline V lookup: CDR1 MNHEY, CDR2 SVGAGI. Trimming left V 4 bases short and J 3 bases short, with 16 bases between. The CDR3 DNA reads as TGTGCCAGCAGTTCCCCAGCCCAGGGGAACTACGAGCAGTACTTC. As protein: CASSSPAQGNYEQYF.

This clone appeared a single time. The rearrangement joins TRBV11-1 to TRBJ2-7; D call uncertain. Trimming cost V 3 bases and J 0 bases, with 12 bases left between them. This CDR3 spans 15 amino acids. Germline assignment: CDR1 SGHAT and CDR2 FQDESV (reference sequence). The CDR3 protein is CASSLYPDYSYEQYF. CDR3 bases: TGTGCCAGCAGCTTGTACCCAGATTACTCCTACGAGCAGTACTTC.